Listed here are 6 T cell receptor beta chains from one sample, sequenced in a study of CD4+ T cells in melanoma. TCRdb's copy holds only in-frame clones and misses some; the assay was immunoSEQ multiplex PCR. The data show roughly 21,000 clones, about three quarters seen once. Receptors originate from a human donor with melanoma.

The chain combines TRBV4-1 with TRBJ1-5; D remains unclear. V was trimmed by 1 base and J by 0 bases, leaving 1 base between them. CDR1 is MGHRA, CDR2 YSYEKL, per germline. This CDR3 contains 13 residues. CDR3 DNA sequence: TGCGCCAGCAGCCAAGGTAGCAATCAGCCCCAGCATTTT. This codes for CASSQGSNQPQHF.

This sequence joins TRBV6-5 and TRBJ2-1; perhaps TRBD2 as D (7 bases). Germline values: CDR1 MNHEY, CDR2 SVGAGI. The CDR3 has 14 amino acids. The germline V and J ends were trimmed by 7 bases and 2 bases, with 12 bases remaining between them. CDR3 region: CASTAGDTYNEQFF. CDR3 bases: TGTGCCAGCACGGCGGGGGACACCTACAATGAGCAGTTCTTC.

This clone has just a few counts. V is TRBV5-4 and J is TRBJ2-2; D remains ambiguous. V was cut by 6 bases and J by 2 bases, with 8 bases left in between. Germline values: CDR1 SGHNT, CDR2 YYREEE (reference sequence). The CDR3 extends over 13 amino acids. CDR3 residues: CASNSRNTGELFF. The CDR3 DNA reads TGTGCCAGCAACTCCCGAAACACCGGGGAGCTGTTTTTT.

CDR3 sequence (DNA): TGTGCCAGCAGCTTGGGAAGGGACCGACAAGAGACCCAGTACTTC. It specifies CASSLGRDRQETQYF. The chain uses TRBV5-4 and TRBJ2-5; D may correspond to TRBD1 or TRBD2 (5 bases each). The ends were cut back, 0 bases at V and 2 bases at J, with 11 bases in the middle. The CDR3 is 15 amino acids. The germline CDR1 and CDR2 sequences are SGHNT and YYREEE (reference sequence).

The chain couples TRBV10-3 to TRBJ2-1, with D perhaps TRBD1 or TRBD2 (5 bases each). Per germline, CDR1 ENHRY and CDR2 SYGVKD. The CDR3 length is 11 residues. Trimming removed 10 bases at V and 9 bases at J, with 13 bases between. For the CDR3, the DNA is TGTGCCACCCTGGGGGTTTCTGAGCAGTTCTTC. This translates into CATLGVSEQFF.

This chain links TRBV5-1 with TRBJ2-3, with D possibly being TRBD1 or TRBD2 (5 bases each). The length of the CDR3 is 16 residues. Per germline, CDR1 SGHRS and CDR2 YFSETQ. Trimming shortened V by 2 bases and J by 2 bases, and 15 bases separated the two germline ends. The CDR3 reads CASSFGARRNTDTQYF. In nucleotides, the CDR3 is TGCGCCAGCAGCTTTGGGGCCAGGAGGAACACAGATACGCAGTATTTT.